This T cell receptor beta chain was sequenced during a study of Ad26.COV2.S vaccination and SARS-CoV-2 variants. Findings of the study overall: Once vaccination had occurred, spike-specific CD8+ and CD4+ T cell responses reportedly showed substantial breadth. Non-spike TCR breadth showed similarity between vaccine and placebo recipients. Responses of T cells in total may have been underestimated by the TCR breadth and depth analyses.

The V and J ends lost 8 bases and 2 bases, in that order; junction bases with no gene match: 12. Germline lookup yields CDR1 SNHLY and CDR2 FYNNEI. This CDR3 has 16 residues. TCRdb keeps only in-frame clones here, not all; method: immunoSEQ multiplex PCR. The sample includes around 350,000 clones, 92% of them seen just once. As for this clone: Its antigen remains unidentified.

This clonotype was sampled from a human donor who had recovered from COVID-19. The sequencing used peripheral blood, collected after recovery from COVID-19. The chain has TRBV2 and TRBJ2-1, with 7 bases identical to TRBD2. CDR3 loop: CASGGSSGLPYNEQFF. DNA of the CDR3: TGTGCCAGCGGGGGTTCTAGCGGATTACCCTACAATGAGCAGTTCTTC.